The 22 T cell receptor beta chains below were found in one sample sequenced in a study of T cell responses to AZD1222 COVID-19 vaccine. Only in-frame clones appear in the TCRdb table, and some are missing; sequencing was by immunoSEQ multiplex PCR. This sample carries 250,000 or so clones, more than 85% of them seen once, and the ten largest clones take 0.55%. The starting material was peripheral blood, obtained on day 0 of AZD1222 vaccination. All receptors come from an adult in good health.

The V call is TRBV12-2, the J call TRBJ1-5; the D call in the table, TRBD1, was not verified against the DNA. TRBV12-2 is flagged as a pseudogene. The CDR3 has 14 amino acids. The CDR3: CASRLQGRNQPQHF. The CDR3 DNA reads as TGTGCAAGTCGCTTACAGGGGCGCAATCAGCCCCAGCATTTT.

V usage is TRBV7-2 and J usage is TRBJ2-3; D is uncertain. The CDR3 totals 12 residues. From germline, CDR1 is SGHTA and CDR2 FQGNSA. Trimming pared 5 bases from V and 3 bases from J, leaving 6 bases between. The CDR3 DNA reads as TGTGCCAGCAGCCCATCTACAGATACGCAGTATTTT. Amino acids: CASSPSTDTQYF.

The chain links TRBV7-3 to TRBJ2-6; no definite D call. With 3 bases removed from V and 1 base from J, the gap between germline ends came to 16 bases. This CDR3 region has 18 residues. Germline lookup yields CDR1 SGHTA and CDR2 FQGTGA. In nucleotides, the CDR3 is TGTGCCAGCAGCTTTTATACTCCCAGTGGGTCTGGGGCCAACGTCCTGACTTTC. It yields the protein CASSFYTPSGSGANVLTF.

The chain employs TRBV7-2 and TRBJ2-7, with D perhaps matching TRBD1 or TRBD2 (5 bases each). The CDR3 totals 15 residues. The ends were cut back, 6 bases at V and 5 bases at J, with 20 bases in the middle. Per germline, CDR1 SGHTA and CDR2 FQGNSA. This CDR3 reads CASRSWGTLGDEQYF. CDR3 DNA: TGTGCCAGCAGATCGTGGGGGACGCTAGGGGACGAGCAGTACTTC.

The V call is TRBV6-5, the J call TRBJ2-3; D perhaps matches TRBD2 (5 bases). The ends were cut back, 0 bases at V and 3 bases at J, with 7 bases in the middle. Germline assignment: CDR1 MNHEY and CDR2 SVGAGI. The CDR3 is made up of 14 amino acids. CDR3 bases: TGTGCCAGCAGTTACTCTGGCGGGACAGATACGCAGTATTTT. It encodes CASSYSGGTDTQYF.

The gene calls are TRBV5-1 and TRBJ2-7; maybe TRBD1 (6 bases). Per the germline V gene, CDR1 is SGHRS and CDR2 is YFSETQ. Between the trimmed V and J ends, which lost 1 base and 1 base, there was a span of 12 bases. The CDR3 covers 15 residues. The CDR3 DNA follows: TGCGCCAGCAGCTTGACTCTTACAGGGTCCTACGAGCAGTACTTC. Translating gives CASSLTLTGSYEQYF. Complete variable domain (other parts from reference TRBV5-1 and TRBJ2-7): KAGVTQTPRYLIKTRGQQVTLSCSPISGHRSVSWYQQTPGQGLQFLFEYFSETQRNKGNFPGRFSGRQFSNSRSEMNVSTLELGDSALYLCASSLTLTGSYEQYFGPGTRLTVT.

The V gene is TRBV6-5, the J gene TRBJ1-1; D is uncertain. The CDR3 consists of 13 residues. CDR1 is MNHEY and CDR2 is SVGAGI in the germline V gene. Between the trimmed V and J ends, which lost 0 bases and 9 bases, there was a span of 11 bases. The CDR3 region has the DNA TGTGCCAGCAGTTACTCCGGTTTTGATAAAGCTTTCTTT. Residues: CASSYSGFDKAFF.

V usage is TRBV29-1 and J usage is TRBJ2-5, with D uncertain. V was pared by 6 bases and J by 0 bases, with 2 bases between. This CDR3 comprises 10 residues. Per the germline V gene, CDR1 is SQVTM and CDR2 is ANQGSEA. CDR3 nucleotides: TGCAGCGTATACCAAGAGACCCAGTACTTC. Protein: CSVYQETQYF.

The J gene is TRBJ1-2, the V gene TRBV2, with unresolved D. Trimming pared 5 bases from V and 6 bases from J, leaving 16 bases between. The CDR3 has 14 residues. The germline CDR1 and CDR2 sequences are SNHLY and FYNNEI. The DNA for the CDR3 is TGTGCCAGCAGTTTCACCGGGTCCCCCGATGGCTACACCTTC. Translation: CASSFTGSPDGYTF.

The chain joins TRBV11-2 to TRBJ2-3, with D perhaps matching TRBD1 or TRBD2 (5 bases each). Per the germline V gene, CDR1 is SGHAT and CDR2 is FQNNGV. The CDR3 is made up of 14 amino acids. V lost 0 bases and J lost 2, with 6 bases in between. In DNA form, the CDR3 reads TGTGCCAGCAGCTTAGACGGGGCCACAGATACGCAGTATTTT. Its protein product is CASSLDGATDTQYF.

As for this clone: This same CDR3 is encoded by further DNA sequences in the sample. J is TRBJ1-6 and V is TRBV4-1; 8 nucleotides agree with TRBD1. Germline trimming cut 3 bases from V and 10 bases from J; bases unmatched to any gene: 2. This CDR3 region has 13 residues. The germline V gene encodes CDR1 MGHRA and CDR2 YSYEKL. The CDR3: CASSQTGDSPLHF. The CDR3 coding sequence is TGCGCCAGCAGCCAGACAGGGGACTCACCCCTCCACTTT.

V gene TRBV18 combines with J gene TRBJ1-3; TRBD1 might be the D (5 bases). CDR3 length: 19 residues. V was clipped by 0 bases and J by 2 bases, with 20 bases between them. The germline CDR1 and CDR2 sequences are KGHSH and LQKENI. Here the CDR3 DNA reads TGTGCCAGCTCACCACCGGGACTGGGTATCCTAACTACTGGAAACACCATATATTTT. The encoded protein is CASSPPGLGILTTGNTIYF.

The V gene is TRBV6-5, the J gene TRBJ2-7, with D unresolved. The CDR3 loop spans 13 amino acids. V was shortened by 4 bases and J by 0 bases, with 7 bases between the two germline ends. Looked up from germline, CDR1 is MNHEY and CDR2 is SVGAGI. The CDR3 coding sequence is TGTGCCAGCAGTTTTGCGGTCTCCTACGAGCAGTACTTC. As protein: CASSFAVSYEQYF.

This chain links TRBV3-1 (or the pseudogene TRBV3-2) with TRBJ1-1, with a tentative D call TRBD1 (6 bases). Trimming took off 1 base at V and 5 bases at J, with 11 bases between the two ends. The germline gives CDR1 LGHDT, CDR2 YNNKEL (reference sequence). The CDR3 has 14 residues. In nucleotides, the CDR3 is TGTGCCAGCAGCCAAGTTGCAGGGGAGACTGAAGCTTTCTTT. It specifies CASSQVAGETEAFF.

There are a few counts of this clone. The CDR3 loop is CASKGDTTEAFF. As DNA, the CDR3 is TGTGCCAGCAAAGGGGATACCACTGAAGCTTTCTTT. V usage is TRBV9 and J usage is TRBJ1-1, with D perhaps matching TRBD1 (5 bases). There are 12 residues in the CDR3. The germline CDR1 and CDR2 sequences are SGDLS and YYNGEE. The germline V and J ends were trimmed by 6 bases and 4 bases, with 10 bases remaining between them.

A single count supports this clone. The chain joins TRBV9 to TRBJ1-2; 12 bases align to TRBD1. There are 18 residues in the CDR3. Germline CDR1 and CDR2: SGDLS and YYNGEE. The V and J ends lost 2 bases and 3 bases, in that order; junction bases with no gene match: 11. For the CDR3, the DNA is TGTGCCAGCAGCGTCGAGCCTCCCGGGACAGGGGGCTACTATGGCTACACCTTC. Amino acids: CASSVEPPGTGGYYGYTF.

The gene calls are TRBV21-1 and TRBJ1-6; TRBD1, the table's D call, lacks a check against the DNA. TRBV21-1 is assigned pseudogene status. The CDR3 has 19 amino acids. CDR3 sequence: CASSKGVGQGPVYNSPLHF. As DNA, the CDR3 is TGTGCCAGCAGCAAAGGGGTAGGACAGGGGCCCGTCTATAATTCACCCCTCCACTTT.

J is TRBJ2-3 and V is TRBV5-1; D gene ambiguous. The CDR3 covers 13 residues. The V gene lost 0 bases and the J gene lost 5 bases, with 7 bases spanning the gap. Germline V gene lookup returns CDR1 SGHRS and CDR2 YFSETQ. CDR3 sequence: CASSLVTGDTQYF. For the CDR3, the DNA is TGCGCCAGCAGCTTGGTAACGGGAGATACGCAGTATTTT.

V gene TRBV5-4 combines with J gene TRBJ2-7; TRBD1 matches at 9 bases. This CDR3 region has 15 residues. With 0 bases clipped from V and 4 bases from J, the junction kept 5 bases outside the gene matches. CDR1 is SGHNT and CDR2 is YYREEE in the germline V gene (reference sequence). CDR3 residues: CASSLGGQGVYEQYF. In DNA form, the CDR3 reads TGTGCCAGCAGCTTGGGGGGACAGGGTGTATACGAGCAGTACTTC.

Concerning this clone itself: Other DNA sequences within the sample encode an identical CDR3. The V and J genes are TRBV7-2 and TRBJ2-1, with D possibly being TRBD1 or TRBD2 (5 bases each). CDR3 length: 13 amino acids. The germline gives CDR1 SGHTA, CDR2 FQGNSA. V was clipped by 3 bases and J by 4 bases, with 7 bases between them. CDR3 sequence: CASSLGRYNEQFF. The CDR3 region has the DNA TGTGCCAGCAGCTTGGGACGGTACAATGAGCAGTTCTTC.

J is TRBJ1-4 and V is TRBV2, with D hard to call. The CDR3 loop spans 14 amino acids. The ends were cut back, 6 bases at V and 4 bases at J, with 12 bases in the middle. Germline V gene lookup returns CDR1 SNHLY and CDR2 FYNNEI. The CDR3 DNA is TGTGCCAGCAGATTCGACAAGATTAATGAAAAACTGTTTTTT. It codes for CASRFDKINEKLFF.

The J gene is TRBJ1-1, the V gene TRBV10-3; 7 bases fit TRBD1. Germline loops: CDR1 ENHRY, CDR2 SYGVKD. With V trimmed by 2 bases and J by 7 bases, 4 bases remained unmatched. The CDR3 consists of 13 residues. As DNA, the CDR3 is TGTGCCATCAGTGAGAGGGCAGGGGGTGAAGCTTTCTTT. Translation gives CAISERAGGEAFF.